The 29 T cell receptor beta chains in this list originate from one sample, sequenced in a study of CXCR3-negative and CXCR3-positive naive CD8 T cells. Regarding the study as a whole: Researchers report that CXCR3-positive naive cells carry more hydrophobic TRB CDR3s than CXCR3-negative naive cells.

The antigens of these receptors remain unknown. In preparing the TRB cDNA libraries, 5' RACE with UMI labels was used. TCRdb derives one entry per CDR3 protein from the 5' RACE reads, leaving out DNA. The sample has some 140,000 distinct CDR3 sequences. The sample taken for sequencing was naive CXCR3+ CD8+ T cells from blood. Stated subset: CD45RO-CCR7+CD27+CD95- naive CD8+ T cells expressing CXCR3 (TNR3+). Receptor source: a human donor in good health. Some clones in this sample may be carry-over from other donors' samples.

The V and J genes are TRBV5-5 and TRBJ2-7; TCRdb outputs TRBD1, but without DNA this stays unchecked. CDR3 size: 14 residues. Germline V gives CDR1 SGHKS, CDR2 YYEKEE (reference sequence). The CDR3 sequence is CASSLATGGGGQYF.

V is TRBV7-9 and J is TRBJ2-7. Germline CDR1 SEHNR, CDR2 FQNEAQ (reference sequence). The CDR3 is made up of 14 amino acids. The CDR3 loop is CASSLDRAAYEQYF.

V gene TRBV4-3 combines with J gene TRBJ2-5; TCRdb names TRBD1, which stays unverified in the absence of DNA. The CDR3 is 15 residues long. CDR1 LGHNA and CDR2 YSLEER come from the germline V gene. The CDR3 loop is CASSQDSQGRETQYF.

The chain uses TRBV7-2 and TRBJ2-1; TCRdb picks TRBD1, but there is no DNA to check that call. Germline CDR1 reads SGHTA; CDR2 reads FQGNSA. The CDR3 runs 15 residues. CDR3 sequence reads: CASPFQGQYYNEQFF.

V and J are TRBV6-4 and TRBJ2-1; TCRdb designates TRBD1, a call that cannot be tested without DNA. Germline V lookup: CDR1 MRHNA, CDR2 SNTAGT. The CDR3 covers 16 residues. CDR3 amino acids: CASSDSYRGPYNEQFF.

The chain combines TRBV28 with TRBJ2-7; without DNA, the TCRdb call of TRBD1 cannot be checked. The CDR3 is 13 amino acids. From germline, CDR1 is MDHEN and CDR2 SYDVKM. The CDR3 sequence: CASRSTDSYEQYF.

The rearrangement links TRBV27 to TRBJ1-2; with no DNA, the TCRdb D assignment of TRBD1 cannot be verified. Germline CDR1 MNHEY, CDR2 SMNVEV (reference sequence). The CDR3 extends over 16 amino acids. The chain's CDR3 is CASRQYRRAIFYGYTF.

The chain links TRBV27 to TRBJ1-1; the D call of TRBD1 rests on TCRdb alone, since no DNA is present to check it. The CDR3 sequence is 14 residues long. CDR1 and CDR2 from the germline V gene are MNHEY and SMNVEV (reference sequence). CDR3 region: CASSLSTGGTEAFF.

This sequence joins TRBV15 and TRBJ2-2; checking the TCRdb D call of TRBD1 is not possible without DNA. The germline gives CDR1 LNHNV, CDR2 YYDKDF (reference sequence). CDR3 length equals 17 residues. The CDR3 reads CATSSDPGGAGTGELFF.

This chain joins TRBV29-1 and TRBJ2-5; the D call of TRBD1 rests on TCRdb alone, since no DNA is present to check it. This CDR3 is 12 amino acids long. Germline CDR1 SQVTM, CDR2 ANQGSEA. This CDR3 is CSADSEGETQYF.

This CDR3 reads CSARDRGEAQPQHF. This sequence joins TRBV20-1 and TRBJ1-5; TCRdb's D call, TRBD1, is unchecked because there is no DNA. Germline lookup yields CDR1 DFQATT and CDR2 SNEGSKA (reference sequence). This CDR3 contains 14 residues.

V gene TRBV19 combines with J gene TRBJ2-2. Looked up from germline, CDR1 is LNHDA and CDR2 is SQIVND (reference sequence). There are 16 residues in the CDR3. CDR3 sequence: CASSIVVGINTGELFF.

The V and J genes are TRBV9 and TRBJ2-5. The CDR3 runs 12 residues. The germline gives CDR1 SGDLS, CDR2 YYNGEE. CDR3 sequence: CASSAYQETQYF.

CDR3 protein: CSVWGESFEKLFF. The chain couples TRBV29-1 to TRBJ1-4; the TCRdb call, TRBD1, lacks DNA for checking. CDR3 size: 13 residues. Germline V lookup: CDR1 SQVTM, CDR2 ANQGSEA.

The gene calls are TRBV5-1 and TRBJ1-2. CDR1 and CDR2 from the germline V gene are SGHRS and YFSETQ. This CDR3 region has 14 residues. The CDR3 sequence: CASSLEGNRNGYTF.

V and J are TRBV4-3 and TRBJ2-1; with no DNA, the TCRdb D assignment of TRBD1 cannot be verified. Germline V gene sequence: CDR1 LGHNA, CDR2 YSLEER. There are 18 residues in the CDR3. The CDR3 sequence: CASSAEGLAGSSYNEQFF.

V usage is TRBV29-1 and J usage is TRBJ2-1; absent DNA, TCRdb's TRBD1 call cannot be checked. CDR1 SQVTM and CDR2 ANQGSEA come from the germline V gene. The CDR3 runs to 16 residues. The CDR3 region is CSVGNSDRGIYNEQFF.

The gene calls are TRBV12-3 or TRBV12-4 and TRBJ1-5; without DNA, the TCRdb call of TRBD1 cannot be checked. The CDR3 totals 16 residues. The chain's CDR3 is CASAPAGINSNQPQHF.

This rearrangement joins TRBV11-2 to TRBJ2-1; TCRdb lists TRBD2, though no DNA is available to test this call. Per the germline V gene, CDR1 is SGHAT and CDR2 is FQNNGV. The CDR3 covers 18 residues. The CDR3 protein is CASSLHGGAEGYYNEQFF.

The J gene is TRBJ1-6, the V gene TRBV4-1. CDR1 MGHRA and CDR2 YSYEKL come from the germline V gene. The CDR3 is made up of 15 amino acids. Here the CDR3 reads CASSQRWQDNSPLHF.

This chain connects TRBV7-2 to TRBJ2-1; TCRdb names TRBD2, which stays unverified in the absence of DNA. CDR1 SGHTA and CDR2 FQGNSA come from the germline V gene. The CDR3 consists of 18 residues. Here the CDR3 reads CASSLGWASGSSYNEQFF. The full variable domain, with the rest looked up from reference TRBV7-2 and TRBJ2-1, is GAGVSQSPSNKVTEKGKDVELRCDPISGHTALYWYRQSLGQGLEFLIYFQGNSAPDKSGLPSDRFSAERTGGSVSTLTIQRTQQEDSAVYLCASSLGWASGSSYNEQFFGPGTRLTVL.

This chain links TRBV7-3 with TRBJ2-1. From germline, CDR1 is SGHTA and CDR2 FQGTGA. The CDR3 loop spans 15 amino acids. This CDR3 reads CASSLTNTAYNEQFF.

The genes are TRBV5-1 and TRBJ2-7; the D gene TCRdb calls, TRBD1, cannot be checked with no DNA. Per the germline V gene, CDR1 is SGHRS and CDR2 is YFSETQ. The CDR3 contains 14 residues. CDR3 sequence: CASSFATRGDEQYF.

The genes are TRBV4-2 and TRBJ2-1; TCRdb calls TRBD1, which cannot be checked without DNA. The CDR3 has 16 amino acids. Per germline, CDR1 LGHNA and CDR2 YNFKEQ. CDR3 sequence reads: CASSQVPGSSYNEQFF.

The rearrangement links TRBV6-2 or TRBV6-3 to TRBJ2-3; the D call from TCRdb, TRBD1, cannot be confirmed without DNA. Germline CDR1 is MNHEY and CDR2 is SVGEGT. The CDR3 contains 14 residues. The CDR3 reads CASSSGGWTDTQYF.

The gene calls are TRBV15 and TRBJ2-7; TCRdb names TRBD1, which stays unverified in the absence of DNA. Germline CDR1 reads LNHNV; CDR2 reads YYDKDF (reference sequence). The CDR3 consists of 15 residues. This CDR3 is CATSGGQGAAYEQYF.

This sequence joins TRBV28 and TRBJ1-2. CDR3 length: 13 amino acids. Germline V CDR1 and CDR2: MDHEN, SYDVKM. CDR3 loop: CASSLLGSLGYTF.

The chain couples TRBV11-2 to TRBJ2-1. Germline V lookup: CDR1 SGHAT, CDR2 FQNNGV. The CDR3 spans 18 residues. This CDR3 is CASSPNLGYWGSYNEQFF.

V is TRBV28 and J is TRBJ2-7. There are 14 residues in the CDR3. From germline, CDR1 is MDHEN and CDR2 SYDVKM. CDR3 loop: CASSFLIQTYEQYF.